Presented here are 21 T cell receptor beta chains from one specimen sequenced in a study of post-analysis software for immune sequencing data. Overall study findings and caveats: Elevated frequency relative to controls characterized four to six TRBV segments in patients, TRBV5-6, TRBV5-1 and TRBV20-1 among them.

These receptors' antigens are unknown. Unique molecular identifiers were built into the TCR beta cDNA libraries. TCRdb used MiXCR to reprocess the PCR reads, holding one entry per CDR3 protein. The sample includes more than 450,000 distinct CDR3 sequences, roughly 34% of them seen just once. The sample comprised blood. The receptors derive from a girl between 2 and 17 years old with multiple sclerosis.

The CDR3 region has the DNA TGCGCCAGCAGCCTCGGGACAGGCCAACAAGAGACCCAGTACTTC. It translates to CASSLGTGQQETQYF. V is TRBV5-1 and J is TRBJ2-5; 8 bases fit TRBD1. V gave up 4 bases and J gave up 2 bases; unmatched junction bases: 7. This CDR3 is built from 15 residues. Germline CDR1 SGHRS, CDR2 YFSETQ.

This clonotype has more than one count but fewer than ten. V is TRBV5-1 and J is TRBJ2-1; 11 nucleotides line up with TRBD2. The CDR3 has 16 amino acids. With V trimmed by 6 bases and J by 3 bases, 8 bases remained unmatched. From germline, CDR1 is SGHRS and CDR2 YFSETQ. The CDR3 spells CASTYSGGAVYNEQFF. In DNA form, the CDR3 reads TGCGCCAGCACTTATAGCGGGGGGGCCGTCTACAATGAGCAGTTCTTC. The variable domain in full, with the rest retrieved from reference TRBV5-1 and TRBJ2-1, is KAGVTQTPRYLIKTRGQQVTLSCSPISGHRSVSWYQQTPGQGLQFLFEYFSETQRNKGNFPGRFSGRQFSNSRSEMNVSTLELGDSALYLCASTYSGGAVYNEQFFGPGTRLTVL.

In its sample, this clonotype was seen many times. The V gene is TRBV5-1, the J gene TRBJ2-3; D unclear. The germline gives CDR1 SGHRS, CDR2 YFSETQ. Trimming took 4 bases from V and 3 from J, leaving 9 bases between them. The CDR3 totals 13 residues. As DNA, the CDR3 is TGCGCCAGCAGCCTCCTTCCGACAGATACGCAGTATTTT. Its protein is CASSLLPTDTQYF.

The chain links TRBV6-5 to TRBJ2-3, with 8 positions matching TRBD2. The CDR3 is 18 amino acids. With 0 bases clipped from V and 4 bases from J, the junction kept 12 bases outside the gene matches. Per the germline V gene, CDR1 is MNHEY and CDR2 is SVGAGI. CDR3 protein: CASSYSFVAGGGADTQYF. The CDR3 coding sequence is TGTGCCAGCAGTTACTCGTTCGTGGCGGGGGGAGGGGCAGATACGCAGTATTTT.

This clonotype appeared a few times. The gene calls are TRBV18 and TRBJ2-7, with 7 nucleotides matching TRBD1. Germline trimming cut 3 bases from V and 2 bases from J; bases unmatched to any gene: 7. CDR1 and CDR2 from the germline V gene are KGHSH and LQKENI. CDR3 size: 15 residues. This chain's CDR3 is CASSPLAGQAYEQYF. In nucleotides, the CDR3 is TGTGCCAGCTCACCTTTGGCCGGACAGGCCTACGAGCAGTACTTC.

The V and J genes are TRBV20-1 and TRBJ2-1; 12 nucleotides line up with TRBD2. V dropped 1 base and J dropped 0; count of bases not matched to a gene: 10. CDR3 size: 19 residues. Germline CDR1 and CDR2: DFQATT and SNEGSKA (reference sequence). CDR3 DNA sequence: TGCAGTGCTAGAGTCCTGACTAGCGGGGGAATCAGCTCCTACAATGAGCAGTTCTTC. It is translated as CSARVLTSGGISSYNEQFF.

This rearrangement joins TRBV12-3 or TRBV12-4 to TRBJ2-3, with 8 nucleotides matching TRBD2. The ends lost 7 bases at V and 5 bases at J; junction bases unmatched: 14. This CDR3 comprises 16 residues. CDR3 residues: CASTEGTSSRGDTQYF. The DNA for the CDR3 is TGTGCCAGCACCGAGGGGACTAGTTCAAGGGGAGATACGCAGTATTTT.

The chain has TRBV28 and TRBJ2-4; no reliable D call. V was clipped by 5 bases and J by 4 bases, with 15 bases between them. CDR3 size: 15 residues. From germline, CDR1 is MDHEN and CDR2 SYDVKM. CDR3 sequence (DNA): TGTGCCAGCAGTCCCCCCCGAACAAGTAAAAACATTCAGTACTTC. Amino acid sequence: CASSPPRTSKNIQYF.

The rearrangement joins TRBV25-1 to TRBJ1-2; 7 bases align to TRBD1. V shed 3 bases and J 5 bases; nucleotides not matched to a gene: 6. Germline CDR1 is MGHDK and CDR2 is SYGVNS. This CDR3 contains 14 residues. For the CDR3, the DNA is TGTGCCAGCAGTGACCCATCAGGGGGGTATGGCTACACCTTC. This gives the protein CASSDPSGGYGYTF.

The rearrangement links TRBV2 to TRBJ2-3, with D uncertain. V was trimmed by 3 bases and J by 5 bases, leaving 12 bases between them. The CDR3 loop spans 14 amino acids. The germline V gene has CDR1 SNHLY and CDR2 FYNNEI. This chain's CDR3 is CASSDSLALDTQYF. In DNA, the CDR3 is TGTGCCAGCAGTGATTCGTTAGCTTTAGATACGCAGTATTTT.

This clonotype was counted between two and nine times. The chain employs TRBV20-1 and TRBJ2-3; TRBD2 matches 9 bases. The CDR3 runs to 16 residues. Per the germline V gene, CDR1 is DFQATT and CDR2 is SNEGSKA (reference sequence). V shed 3 bases, J shed 6 bases, and the junction held 13 bases outside the gene matches. As DNA, the CDR3 is TGCAGTGCTAGCACCACAAATAGCGGGGGCGGGGATACGCAGTATTTT. It codes for CSASTTNSGGGDTQYF.

This chain uses TRBV5-1 with TRBJ2-3; the D gene is possibly TRBD1 (5 bases). V was trimmed by 7 bases and J by 3 bases, leaving 12 bases between them. The germline CDR1 and CDR2 sequences are SGHRS and YFSETQ. CDR3 length equals 13 residues. Here the CDR3 reads CASQGPRTDTQYF. The CDR3 DNA is TGCGCCAGCCAGGGCCCGAGAACAGATACGCAGTATTTT.

Only one count was recorded for this clonotype. The chain combines TRBV7-8 with TRBJ1-1, with D perhaps TRBD1 (5 bases). Trimming left V 8 bases short and J 0 bases short, with 10 bases between. CDR3 length: 13 amino acids. Germline CDR1 and CDR2: SGHVS and FQNEAQ. The CDR3, as DNA: TGTGCCAGCGGGGGTATAATGAACACTGAAGCTTTCTTT. Translated, it gives CASGGIMNTEAFF.

This clonotype was seen a handful of times. This chain links TRBV9 with TRBJ2-3; maybe TRBD2 (5 bases). This CDR3 region has 14 residues. Trimming took off 0 bases at V and 1 base at J, with 6 bases between the two ends. CDR1 and CDR2 from the germline V gene are SGDLS and YYNGEE. As DNA, the CDR3 is TGTGCCAGCAGCGTAGACGGGGGCACAGATACGCAGTATTTT. It specifies CASSVDGGTDTQYF.

This clonotype was observed a single time. At one end, the junction sequence differs from germline, possibly due to a read error. The rearrangement uses TRBV12-3 or TRBV12-4 and TRBJ2-3; no definite D call. The length of the CDR3 is 11 residues. DNA of the CDR3: TGTGCCAGCAGTTTATCAGATGCGCAGTATTTT. It is translated as CASSLSDAQYF.

The chain links TRBV20-1 to TRBJ2-5; 10 nucleotides align to TRBD2. Trimming took 0 bases from V and 5 from J; bases not matched to a gene: 9. This CDR3 spans 16 amino acids. CDR1 is DFQATT and CDR2 is SNEGSKA in the germline V gene (reference sequence). The CDR3, as DNA: TGCAGTGCTAGAGATCCCAGCGGGGGGGGGCTTGAGACCCAGTACTTC. This codes for CSARDPSGGGLETQYF.

This clonotype was counted between two and nine times. V is TRBV4-1 and J is TRBJ2-2, with 7 bases that match TRBD2. The V gene's germline CDR1 is MGHRA and CDR2 YSYEKL. V lost 4 bases and J lost 1; bases outside the gene matches: 12. This CDR3 comprises 18 residues. Here the CDR3 DNA reads TGCGCCAGCAGCCCATGGACACCCGGGACTAAGAACACCGGGGAGCTGTTTTTT. Translating gives CASSPWTPGTKNTGELFF.

This clonotype appeared a few times. The genes are TRBV6-6 and TRBJ2-4; 10 bases line up with TRBD2. Germline V gene lookup returns CDR1 MNHNY and CDR2 SVGAGI (reference sequence). The ends lost 5 bases at V and 6 bases at J; junction bases unmatched: 7. The CDR3 length is 15 residues. The CDR3 DNA reads as TGTGCCAGCAGTAGGGGGAGCGGGAGGGGAAACATTCAGTACTTC. Translating it yields CASSRGSGRGNIQYF.

The chain is built from TRBV6-6 and TRBJ1-6, with a tentative D call TRBD1 (6 bases). Germline CDR1 reads MNHNY; CDR2 reads SVGAGI (reference sequence). The CDR3 sequence is 13 residues long. Trimming removed 6 bases at V and 7 bases at J, with 10 bases between. In DNA form, the CDR3 reads TGTGCCAGCAGGTCAGGGGCCAATTCACCCCTCCACTTT. Residues: CASRSGANSPLHF.

This clonotype came up a few times. V and J are TRBV15 and TRBJ1-4; 7 bases map to TRBD1. This CDR3 is 15 amino acids long. Germline V gene sequence: CDR1 LNHNV, CDR2 YYDKDF (reference sequence). J lost 3 bases, V lost 4 bases, and 5 bases had no gene match. CDR3 region: CATSIDDRANEKLFF. The CDR3 nucleotides are TGTGCCACCAGCATCGACGACAGGGCTAATGAAAAACTGTTTTTT.

This clonotype occurred a few times. The J gene is TRBJ1-2, the V gene TRBV14; D unclear. The CDR3 has 13 amino acids. The V and J ends lost 2 bases and 5 bases respectively, with 9 bases between them. Germline CDR1 and CDR2: SGHDN and FVKESK. The CDR3 DNA sequence: TGTGCCAGCAGCCAACGGGAATCTTATGGCTACACCTTC. Its translation is CASSQRESYGYTF.